A selection of T cell receptor beta chains follows, all from one sample in a study of cytomegalovirus exposure and HLA in healthy donors. Data came from immunoSEQ multiplex PCR; TCRdb stores just in-frame clones and leaves some out. This table has more than 65,000 clones, 79% appearing once. Sequenced material: PBMCs. These receptors were obtained from a woman aged 35 to 49 in good health and CMV-seropositive. CDR3s include the opening cysteine and the closing phenylalanine or tryptophan. D genes are given only for firm matches. Where a row states a size, it is once, few, many or the class of an expanded clone; other rows omit it.

TRBV30,-,-,TRBJ1-2,TGTGCCTGGAGTGTATCGAGGGGGGGAAACTATGGCTACACCTTC,CAWSVSRGGNYGYTF
TRBV10-3,TRBD2,once,TRBJ2-5,TGTGCCATCAGTGACCCTAGCGGGAGGTACCAAGAGACCCAGTACTTC,CAISDPSGRYQETQYF
TRBV5-4,-,-,TRBJ1-1,TGTGCCAGCAGCTTTGGGCAGACGAACACTGAAGCTTTCTTT,CASSFGQTNTEAFF
TRBV15,-,-,TRBJ1-5,TGTGCCACCAGCGGCCTCCAGGGGAGCAATCAGCCCCAGCATTTT,CATSGLQGSNQPQHF
TRBV6-5,TRBD2,-,TRBJ2-7,TGTGCCAGCAGTTACCTGACTAGCGGGAGGTCTGACGAGCAGTACTTC,CASSYLTSGRSDEQYF
TRBV6-1,TRBD1,-,TRBJ1-5,TGTGCCAGCAGTTCTACAGGGGCGGGCAATCAGCCCCAGCATTTT,CASSSTGAGNQPQHF
TRBV10-3,TRBD1,-,TRBJ2-1,TGTGCCATCAGTGCGGGACAGGCCCAATCCTACAATGAGCAGTTCTTC,CAISAGQAQSYNEQFF
TRBV5-5,-,-,TRBJ1-4,TGTGCCAGCAGCGTCGGTCCAGGTGGGAGTGAAAAACTGTTTTTT,CASSVGPGGSEKLFF
TRBV6-6,TRBD1,-,TRBJ1-5,TGTGCCAGCAGGGGACAGGGAGGCAATCAGCCCCAGCATTTT,CASRGQGGNQPQHF
TRBV15,TRBD2,-,TRBJ2-1,TGTGCCACCAGCAGGACTAGCGGGAGCTATGAGCAGTTCTTC,CATSRTSGSYEQFF
TRBV19,-,-,TRBJ2-4,TGTGCCAGTAGTATAGGCGGAGGGAAGAACATTCAGTACTTC,CASSIGGGKNIQYF
TRBV13,TRBD2,-,TRBJ2-7,TGTGCCAGCAGATATACAACTAGCGGGGAATCCTACGAGCAGTACTTC,CASRYTTSGESYEQYF
TRBV29-1,TRBD1,-,TRBJ1-2,TGCAGCGTTGAACAGATGAGGGACAGGGGGGTCACCTTC,CSVEQMRDRGVTF
TRBV6-1,-,-,TRBJ1-4,TGTGCCAGCAGTGGGGGGCCTAGGGAAAAACTGTTTTTT,CASSGGPREKLFF
TRBV4-1,-,-,TRBJ1-5,TGCGCCAGCAGCCAGGTCGCAAACAAACAGGGATCGAGACAGCCCCAGCATTTT,CASSQVANKQGSRQPQHF
TRBV7-8,-,-,TRBJ1-3,TGTGCCAGCAGCTTAATATCGTCGCAGGGGCTTAGAAACACCATATATTTT,CASSLISSQGLRNTIYF
TRBV5-1,TRBD2,few,TRBJ2-3,TGCGCCAGCAGCTCCGGACTAGCGGGGGGGCCTCGGTCAGATACGCAGTATTTT,CASSSGLAGGPRSDTQYF